This T cell receptor beta chain was retrieved from a study of identical twins. The length of the CDR3 is 14 residues. Trimming removed 2 bases from V and 5 bases from J, with 12 bases in between. Template switching added a universal primer site, and cDNA bore unique molecular identifiers. Each CDR3 protein is one row after TCRdb ran MiXCR on the 5' RACE reads. The sample has roughly 690,000 distinct CDR3 sequences; 21% are singletons. This clonotype was counted between two and nine times. The data also belong to a second study, concerning T cells expressing NK-cell markers. That report notes: The study drew TCR beta repertoires from sorted CD3+CD56+NKG2C+, CD3+CD56+NKG2C- and CD3+CD56-NKG2C+ T cells.

The sample was PBMCs. This rearrangement joins TRBV12-3 or TRBV12-4 to TRBJ2-5, with a weak D call TRBD2 (6 bases). This receptor was identified in a woman aged 18-29 years in good health. CDR3 nucleotides: TGTGCCAGCAGTTTAATTACGGGAGTGGAGACCCAGTACTTC. Residues: CASSLITGVETQYF.